Here is one TCR beta chain with its context. The assay was immunoSEQ multiplex PCR, and TCRdb's table has in-frame clones only and misses some. The table has some 95,000 clones, 92% seen once; the top ten hold roughly 0.5%. The sample originates from a study of OX40 agonist ivuxolimab in advanced cancers. At the level of the study: In this cohort, patients received ivuxolimab, an agonistic anti-OX40 (CD134) antibody. At under 85% male, the cohort had a mean age of approximately 64 years, ranging from roughly 23 to 80.

The V gene end was trimmed by 3 bases and the J gene end by 1 base; junction bases not matched to a gene: 14. This CDR3 has 19 residues. Germline V gene lookup returns CDR1 MNHNS and CDR2 SASEGT. The rearrangement joins TRBV6-1 to TRBJ1-1; 10 bases align to TRBD1. Source: CD4+ or CD8+ T cells sorted from blood, taken in a trial of the OX40 agonist ivuxolimab. The clonotype comes from an adult with an advanced solid tumor such as melanoma, head and neck, liver or kidney cancer. The CDR3 nucleotides read TGTGCCAGCAGTGACTTAGGAGGCGGGACAGGGGATTGGAACACTGAAGCTTTCTTT. It yields the protein CASSDLGGGTGDWNTEAFF.